Listed here are 2 T cell receptor beta chains from one sample, sequenced in a study of identical twins. TCRdb analysed the 5' RACE reads with MiXCR anew, one entry per CDR3 protein. The data show 1.5 million to 2 million distinct CDR3 sequences, with more than 30% seen just once and approximately 0.25% held by the top ten. Sequenced sample: cord blood. The receptors originated from a newborn girl in good health.

This chain joins TRBV9 and TRBJ2-1; 7 bases are a match to TRBD2. The DNA end is a closer match to TRBJ2-7, so the J assignment may be wrong. Germline V gives CDR1 SGDLS, CDR2 YYNGEE. This CDR3 spans 15 amino acids. Here the CDR3 reads CASSVSGASYNEQYF. The CDR3 bases are TGTGCCAGCAGCGTAAGCGGGGCCTCCTACAATGAGCAGTACTTC.

The chain links TRBV12-3 or TRBV12-4 to TRBJ1-5, with D tentatively TRBD1 (6 bases). Deletions cut 3 bases from V and 2 bases from J, with 11 bases between. The CDR3 has 15 amino acids. CDR3 nucleotide sequence: TGTGCCAGCAGTTTTCAGGGGAACGGCAATCAGCCCCAGCATTTT. This codes for CASSFQGNGNQPQHF.